Sequencing of this T cell receptor (beta chain) was carried out in a study of CD8 T cells in Susac syndrome. V lost 8 bases, J lost 8 bases, and 22 bases lay in between. The CDR3 is 15 amino acids. Sequencing of TCR beta was performed on blood CD8+ and CD4+ T cells. Control patients had untreated stable or active relapsing-remitting multiple sclerosis by revised McDonald criteria. Negative magnetic isolation gave CD8+ and CD4+ cells; FACS enriched CD8+ TEMRA. Random hexamers served to reverse transcribe roughly 0.45 to 1 ug RNA. The immunoSEQ assay covered 54 Vbeta and 13 Jbeta segments for CDR3. TCRdb ran MiXCR on the immunoSEQ multiplex PCR reads and lists one entry per CDR3 protein. The sample holds about 300,000 distinct CDR3 sequences; around nine tenths are singletons and the top ten take around 0.18%.

Sequenced sample: CD8+ T cells from PBMCs. The receptor's source is a human donor with multiple sclerosis. This chain uses TRBV12-3 or TRBV12-4 with TRBJ2-1; D is perhaps TRBD2 (7 bases). This chain's CDR3 is CASWRGGPLTDEQFF. As DNA, the CDR3 is TGTGCCAGCTGGAGGGGGGGACCACTGACGGATGAGCAGTTCTTC.